The next 27 T cell receptor beta chains were all read from a single sample in a study of T cells after yellow fever vaccination. From the 5' RACE reads, TCRdb called clonotypes with MiXCR, one entry per CDR3 protein. The repertoire holds about 350,000 distinct CDR3 sequences, approximately 13% seen once, with 3.2% in the top ten. The input for sequencing was CD4+ T cells sorted from PBMCs, taken 15 days after the yellow fever booster vaccination. The receptors stem from a man aged 18 to 30 who received the YFV17D yellow fever vaccine.

This clonotype was recorded many times. J is TRBJ2-1 and V is TRBV5-1, with TRBD2 identical over 10 bases. The CDR3 is made up of 17 amino acids. Per the germline V gene, CDR1 is SGHRS and CDR2 is YFSETQ. V lost 4 bases, J lost 4 bases, and 11 bases stayed unmatched. Here the CDR3 reads CASSIMQAGGHYNEQFF. The CDR3 DNA is TGCGCCAGCAGCATAATGCAAGCGGGGGGGCATTACAATGAGCAGTTCTTC.

This clonotype turned up a few times. The chain recombines TRBV5-6 with TRBJ2-7; TRBD1 might be the D (5 bases). Germline V gene data show CDR1 as SGHDT and CDR2 as YYEEEE. The V end was cut by 4 bases, the J end by 3 bases, with 20 bases between. The CDR3 has 16 amino acids. Written as DNA, the CDR3 is TGTGCCAGCAGCGCCTTGTCAGGGTATCGGAACTACGAGCAGTACGTC. This encodes CASSALSGYRNYEQYV.

A word on this clonotype: The junction shows a germline mismatch at one end, possibly a read error. This chain uses TRBV19 with TRBJ2-3; possibly TRBD1 for D (6 bases). The CDR3 length is 11 residues. Germline CDR1 is LNHDA and CDR2 is SQIVND (reference sequence). The chain's CDR3 is CATRDTYTQYF. The CDR3 DNA reads as TGTGCCACCCGGGACACATATACGCAGTATTTT.

This clonotype appeared a few times. J is TRBJ1-2 and V is TRBV6-5, with 7 bases that match TRBD1. V lost 4 bases, J lost 4 bases, and 6 bases stayed unmatched. Looked up from germline, CDR1 is MNHEY and CDR2 is SVGAGI. The CDR3 length is 14 residues. In nucleotides, the CDR3 is TGTGCCAGCAGTTCCTTTGACAGGGTCTATGGCTACACCTTC. It codes for CASSSFDRVYGYTF.

This clonotype was recorded many times. The chain combines TRBV7-9 with TRBJ2-4; 8 bases agree with TRBD2. CDR1 is SEHNR, CDR2 FQNEAQ, per germline (reference sequence). Trimming at V came to 6 bases and at J to 3 bases, leaving 4 bases not matched to a gene. There are 14 residues in the CDR3. CDR3: CASRVSGGKNIQYF. In nucleotides, the CDR3 is TGTGCCAGCAGAGTCAGCGGGGGCAAAAACATTCAGTACTTC.

The J gene is TRBJ2-7, the V gene TRBV6-1; D is possibly TRBD1 or TRBD2 (6 bases each). The CDR3 sequence is 14 residues long. Germline V gene lookup returns CDR1 MNHNS and CDR2 SASEGT. V was trimmed by 8 bases and J by 6 bases, leaving 20 bases between them. The CDR3 region is CASRDTYSGAEQYV. DNA for the CDR3: TGTGCCAGCCGGGACACCTACTCGGGAGCCGAGCAGTACGTC.

The chain is built from TRBV19 and TRBJ2-1, with D maybe TRBD2 (5 bases). The germline V gene encodes CDR1 LNHDA and CDR2 SQIVND (reference sequence). The CDR3 is 15 residues long. V lost 0 bases and J 0 bases, leaving 6 bases between the germline ends. CDR3 residues: CASSIEGVSYNEQFF. The CDR3 DNA is TGTGCCAGTAGTATAGAGGGAGTCTCCTACAATGAGCAGTTCTTC.

The gene calls are TRBV18 and TRBJ2-7; D call uncertain. The CDR3 sequence is 13 residues long. CDR1 and CDR2 from the germline V gene are KGHSH and LQKENI. Deletions cut 2 bases from V and 4 bases from J, with 9 bases between. This CDR3 is CASSPRQSYEQYV. In nucleotides, the CDR3 is TGTGCCAGCTCACCAAGACAATCATACGAGCAGTACGTC.

This clonotype was observed many times. The chain joins TRBV4-1 to TRBJ2-5; perhaps D is TRBD1 or TRBD2 (5 bases each). The V gene's germline CDR1 is MGHRA and CDR2 YSYEKL. V shed 0 bases and J shed 5 bases, with 19 bases lying between them. This CDR3 has 17 residues. The CDR3 reads CASSQDTGTLLKETQYF. CDR3 nucleotide sequence: TGCGCCAGCAGCCAAGATACGGGGACCCTATTGAAGGAGACCCAGTACTTC.

With respect to this clonotype: This could be a read error, since a much larger clone is one nucleotide away. The chain employs TRBV5-1 and TRBJ2-1; D uncertain. The V and J ends lost 0 bases and 0 bases respectively, with 7 bases between them. Germline V gives CDR1 SGHRS, CDR2 YFSETQ. This CDR3 spans 15 amino acids. The CDR3 nucleotides read TGCGCCAGCAGCTTGGTGGCAAACTCCTACAATGAGCAGTTCTTC. Translating it yields CASSLVANSYNEQFF.

J is TRBJ1-1 and V is TRBV20-1; tentatively, D is TRBD1 (5 bases). CDR3 size: 13 residues. Trimming removed 6 bases at V and 0 bases at J, with 11 bases between. Germline V lookup: CDR1 DFQATT, CDR2 SNEGSKA (reference sequence). CDR3 residues: CSAAGGLNTEAFF. DNA for the CDR3: TGCAGTGCCGCTGGGGGATTGAACACTGAAGCTTTCTTT.

In its sample, this clonotype was seen a few times. In nucleotides, the CDR3 is TGCAGTGCTCGCAGGACGCGGGGGGGGAACACTGAAGCTTTCTTT. This codes for CSARRTRGGNTEAFF. The genes are TRBV20-1 and TRBJ1-1; D might be TRBD1 (5 bases). The CDR3 spans 15 residues. V lost 5 bases, J lost 1 base, and 17 bases lay in between. From germline, CDR1 is DFQATT and CDR2 SNEGSKA (reference sequence).

The chain uses TRBV7-2 and TRBJ2-3; 8 nucleotides align to TRBD2. Germline loops: CDR1 SGHTA, CDR2 FQGNSA. The CDR3 is 15 amino acids. Trimming took 2 bases from V and 2 from J; bases not matched to a gene: 3. This CDR3 is CASSLPAGDTDTQYF. The CDR3 DNA is TGTGCCAGCAGCTTACCAGCGGGGGACACAGATACGCAGTATTTT.

V usage is TRBV5-5 and J usage is TRBJ1-1, with D maybe TRBD1 (6 bases). Between the trimmed V and J ends, which lost 3 bases and 0 bases, there was a span of 15 bases. Germline lookup yields CDR1 SGHKS and CDR2 YYEKEE (reference sequence). This CDR3 has 16 residues. The CDR3 is CASSSRQEMLNTEAFF. DNA of the CDR3: TGTGCCAGCAGCTCCCGACAGGAGATGCTGAACACTGAAGCTTTCTTT.

This clonotype was seen only a few times. The chain recombines TRBV24-1 with TRBJ1-2; the D is unclear. Trimming shortened V by 7 bases and J by 4 bases, and 9 bases separated the two germline ends. The CDR3 length is 12 residues. The germline CDR1 and CDR2 sequences are KGHDR and SFDVKD. The CDR3 is CATSLGGYGYTF. DNA for the CDR3: TGTGCCACCAGCCTTGGCGGCTATGGCTACACCTTC.

This clonotype was seen more than once but under ten times. V and J are TRBV3-1 and TRBJ2-7, with no clear D. Trimming cost V 1 base and J 3 bases, with 4 bases left between them. CDR3 length: 12 amino acids. CDR1 LGHDT and CDR2 YNNKEL come from the germline V gene (reference sequence). The CDR3 spells CASSQADYEQYF. The DNA of the CDR3 is TGTGCCAGCAGCCAAGCGGACTACGAGCAGTACTTC.

The rearrangement links TRBV6-5 to TRBJ2-3; no clear D gene. CDR1 is MNHEY and CDR2 is SVGAGI in the germline V gene. Trimming pared 5 bases from V and 7 bases from J, leaving 19 bases between. CDR3 length: 15 amino acids. CDR3: CASSPSHTSANTQYF. The CDR3 DNA reads TGTGCCAGCAGTCCTTCTCACACAAGCGCGAATACGCAGTATTTT.

The chain is built from TRBV19 and TRBJ2-3, with 9 nucleotides matching TRBD2. Germline V gene lookup returns CDR1 LNHDA and CDR2 SQIVND (reference sequence). Trimming at V came to 7 bases and at J to 4 bases, leaving 6 bases not matched to a gene. The CDR3 spans 14 residues. The CDR3 DNA reads as TGTGCCAGTACTCCGGGACTAGCCCCAGATACGCAGTATTTT. Its protein product is CASTPGLAPDTQYF. The whole variable domain, remainder taken from reference TRBV19 and TRBJ2-3, is DGGITQSPKYLFRKEGQNVTLSCEQNLNHDAMYWYRQDPGQGLRLIYYSQIVNDFQKGDIAEGYSVSREKKESFPLTVTSAQKNPTAFYLCASTPGLAPDTQYFGPGTRLTVL.

This sequence joins TRBV18 and TRBJ2-5; D perhaps matches TRBD1 (6 bases). This CDR3 contains 13 residues. V lost 4 bases and J 3 bases, leaving 9 bases between the germline ends. Germline V lookup: CDR1 KGHSH, CDR2 LQKENI. The CDR3 coding sequence is TGTGCCAGCTCACACTCAGGGGAAGAGACCCAGTACTTC. Protein: CASSHSGEETQYF.

The chain links TRBV5-1 to TRBJ2-3; D ambiguous. CDR1 SGHRS and CDR2 YFSETQ come from the germline V gene. The CDR3 is made up of 16 amino acids. Trimming cost V 0 bases and J 5 bases, with 16 bases left between them. Here the CDR3 DNA reads TGCGCCAGCAGCTTGGGTTCGTCTGGGCTGGGAGATACGCAGTATTTT. It encodes CASSLGSSGLGDTQYF.

Ten or more counts support this clonotype. V and J are TRBV3-1 and TRBJ2-2, with TRBD2 matching over 12 bases. Germline CDR1 LGHDT, CDR2 YNNKEL (reference sequence). The CDR3 spans 13 residues. CDR3 sequence (DNA): TGTGGGACTAGCGGGACTAACACCGGGGAGCTGTTTTTT. Amino acids: CGTSGTNTGELFF.

This clonotype was seen repeatedly, ten times or more. This sequence joins TRBV7-9 and TRBJ2-5; possibly TRBD2 for D (6 bases). V dropped 5 bases and J dropped 2 bases, with 15 bases sitting between them. The germline gives CDR1 SEHNR, CDR2 FQNEAQ (reference sequence). The CDR3 runs to 15 residues. The CDR3 here is CASSPVGSIQETQYF. CDR3 nucleotides: TGTGCCAGCAGCCCTGTCGGGAGCATACAAGAGACCCAGTACTTC.

The chain employs TRBV7-9 and TRBJ1-1; D is undetermined. The CDR3 has 13 residues. Germline CDR1 and CDR2: SEHNR and FQNEAQ (reference sequence). The V gene lost 7 bases and the J gene lost 3 bases, with 12 bases spanning the gap. CDR3 sequence: CASTLLLDTEAFF. The CDR3 DNA follows: TGTGCCAGCACCCTCCTACTCGACACTGAAGCTTTCTTT.

For this clonotype: A much larger clone differs from this one at a single base, so this may be a read error. The V gene is TRBV12-3 or TRBV12-4, the J gene TRBJ2-1; no firm D call. The CDR3 covers 12 residues. CDR3 in DNA: TGTGCCAGCTGTTTTGAGGACAATGAGCAGTTCTTC. This codes for CASCFEDNEQFF.

Ten or more counts support this clonotype. V gene TRBV5-1 combines with J gene TRBJ1-1, with 9 nucleotides matching TRBD1. V gave up 0 bases and J gave up 5 bases; unmatched junction bases: 17. This CDR3 region has 19 residues. Germline loops: CDR1 SGHRS, CDR2 YFSETQ. CDR3 sequence reads: CASSLGVISAGTGRTEAFF. CDR3 nucleotides: TGCGCCAGCAGCTTGGGGGTTATCAGTGCCGGGACAGGGAGGACTGAAGCTTTCTTT.

This clonotype has just a few counts. V is TRBV28 and J is TRBJ1-4; no firm D call. The CDR3 is 15 residues long. Germline CDR1 reads MDHEN; CDR2 reads SYDVKM. Deletions cut 11 bases from V and 0 bases from J, with 16 bases between. CDR3 protein: CASAASLATNEKLFF. CDR3 DNA: TGTGCCTCAGCGGCCAGTCTTGCAACTAATGAAAAACTGTTTTTT.

This clonotype has only a few counts. This chain links TRBV12-3 or TRBV12-4 with TRBJ1-2; 8 bases map to TRBD1. V gave up 7 bases and J gave up 8 bases; unmatched junction bases: 18. CDR3 length: 16 amino acids. The CDR3: CASTSRGGRGPVGYTF. DNA of the CDR3: TGTGCCAGCACCTCCCGGGGAGGCAGGGGGCCGGTAGGCTACACCTTC.